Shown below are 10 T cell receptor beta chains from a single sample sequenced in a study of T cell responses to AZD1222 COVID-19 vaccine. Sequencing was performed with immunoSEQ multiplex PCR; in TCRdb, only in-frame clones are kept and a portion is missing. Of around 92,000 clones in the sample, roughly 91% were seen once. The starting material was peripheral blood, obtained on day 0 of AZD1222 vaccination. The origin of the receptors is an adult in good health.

CDR3 bases: TGTGCCAGCAGTTTAACAGGGCGCGAGCAGTACTTC. Protein product: CASSLTGREQYF. This sequence joins TRBV27 and TRBJ2-7; a possible D gene is TRBD1 (6 bases). V was trimmed by 2 bases and J by 6 bases, leaving 8 bases between them. This CDR3 has 12 amino acids. CDR1 MNHEY and CDR2 SMNVEV come from the germline V gene (reference sequence).

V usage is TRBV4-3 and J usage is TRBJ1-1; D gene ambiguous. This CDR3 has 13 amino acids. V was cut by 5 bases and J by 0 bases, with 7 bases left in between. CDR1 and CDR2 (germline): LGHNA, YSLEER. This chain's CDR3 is CASSRELNTEAFF. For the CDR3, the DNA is TGCGCCAGCAGCAGGGAGCTGAACACTGAAGCTTTCTTT.

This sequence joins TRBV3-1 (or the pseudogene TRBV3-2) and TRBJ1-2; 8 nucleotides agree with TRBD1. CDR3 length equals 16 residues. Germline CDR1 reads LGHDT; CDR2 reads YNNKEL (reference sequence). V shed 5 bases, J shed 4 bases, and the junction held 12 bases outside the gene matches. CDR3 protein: CASSAGGARVTYGYTF. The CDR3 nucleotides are TGTGCCAGCAGCGCAGGGGGCGCGAGGGTCACCTATGGCTACACCTTC.

DNA for the CDR3: TGTGCCAGCAGCGTTTCAGGGGTGGATGGCTACACCTTC. It translates to CASSVSGVDGYTF. This chain connects TRBV13 to TRBJ1-2; possibly TRBD1 for D (6 bases). The V and J ends lost 5 bases and 6 bases respectively, with 13 bases between them. CDR1 and CDR2 (germline): PRHDT, FYEKMQ (reference sequence). This CDR3 comprises 13 residues.

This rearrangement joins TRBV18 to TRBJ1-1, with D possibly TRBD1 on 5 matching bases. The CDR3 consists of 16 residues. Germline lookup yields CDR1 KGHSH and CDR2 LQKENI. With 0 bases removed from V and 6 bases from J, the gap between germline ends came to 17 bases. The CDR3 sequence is CASSPPGRQGISEAFF. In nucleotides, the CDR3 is TGTGCCAGCTCACCACCGGGGCGGCAGGGTATATCTGAAGCTTTCTTT.

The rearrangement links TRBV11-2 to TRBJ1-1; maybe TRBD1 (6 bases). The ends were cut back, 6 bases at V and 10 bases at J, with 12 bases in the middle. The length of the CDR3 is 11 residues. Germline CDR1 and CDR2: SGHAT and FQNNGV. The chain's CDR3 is CASRATGRAFF. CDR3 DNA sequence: TGTGCCAGCAGAGCAACAGGGAGAGCTTTCTTT.

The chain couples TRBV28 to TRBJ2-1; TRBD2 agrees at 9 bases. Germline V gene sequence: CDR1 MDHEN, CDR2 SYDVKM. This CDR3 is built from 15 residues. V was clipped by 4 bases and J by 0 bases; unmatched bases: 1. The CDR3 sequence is CASSSGLASYNEQFF. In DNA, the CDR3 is TGTGCCAGCAGTTCGGGACTAGCCTCCTACAATGAGCAGTTCTTC.

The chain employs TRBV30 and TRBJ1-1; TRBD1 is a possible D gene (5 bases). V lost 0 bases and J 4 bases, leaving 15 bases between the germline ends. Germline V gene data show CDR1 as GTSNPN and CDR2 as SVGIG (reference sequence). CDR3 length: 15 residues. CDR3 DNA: TGTGCCTGGAGTGTTAATCGGGTCAGGGCCACTGAAGCTTTCTTT. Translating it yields CAWSVNRVRATEAFF.

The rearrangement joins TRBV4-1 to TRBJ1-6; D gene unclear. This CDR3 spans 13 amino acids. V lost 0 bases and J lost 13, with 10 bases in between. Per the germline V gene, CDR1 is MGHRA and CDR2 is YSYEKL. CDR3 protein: CASSQDRISPLHF. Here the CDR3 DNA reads TGCGCCAGCAGCCAAGATAGAATCTCGCCCCTCCACTTT.

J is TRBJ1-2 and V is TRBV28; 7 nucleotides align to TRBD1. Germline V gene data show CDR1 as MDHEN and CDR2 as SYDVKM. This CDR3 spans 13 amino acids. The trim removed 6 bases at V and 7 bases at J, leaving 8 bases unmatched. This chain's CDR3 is CASRTPGGAGYTF. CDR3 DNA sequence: TGTGCCAGCAGAACCCCAGGGGGGGCTGGCTACACCTTC.